Below are 5 T cell receptor beta chains sequenced from a single sample in a study of cytomegalovirus exposure and HLA in healthy donors (dated 2017 in TCRdb). Library construction relied on the immunoSEQ multiplex PCR assay. Drawn from immuneACCESS, this table holds only the in-frame rearrangements with V and J called that TCRdb kept. Clones are partly lost; checked studies trace under half to an unresolved V gene and leave the rest unexplained. In this sample the table shows 150,000 to 200,000 clones, 84% of which occur a single time. Together, the top ten hold roughly 7.5% of the sample. Sequencing was done on a sample of PBMCs. The origin of the receptors is a man aged 18 to 29 in good health and CMV-seropositive.

The DNA of the CDR3 is TGTGCCAGCAGTCTCCGGTTTGCAACTAATGAAAAACTGTTTTTT. This codes for CASSLRFATNEKLFF. This sequence joins TRBV27 and TRBJ1-4; D is unclear. Germline V gene data show CDR1 as MNHEY and CDR2 as SMNVEV (reference sequence). Trimming pared 5 bases from V and 0 bases from J, leaving 10 bases between. This CDR3 contains 15 residues.

V gene TRBV9 combines with J gene TRBJ2-5; 8 bases are shared with TRBD2. The CDR3 is 15 amino acids. In germline, CDR1 is SGDLS, CDR2 YYNGEE. V trimming: 4 bases; J trimming: 2 bases; junction bases outside the gene matches: 7. The CDR3 nucleotides are TGTGCCAGCAGCCGGGGGGGAGTTGGGCAAGAGACCCAGTACTTC. Encoded protein: CASSRGGVGQETQYF.

The J gene is TRBJ2-2, the V gene TRBV27; 7 bases align to TRBD1. Germline lookup yields CDR1 MNHEY and CDR2 SMNVEV (reference sequence). This CDR3 contains 16 residues. The V gene end was trimmed by 1 base and the J gene end by 2 bases; junction bases not matched to a gene: 4. For the CDR3, the DNA is TGTGCCAGCAGTTTATGGGCAGGGGGAAACACCGGGGAGCTGTTTTTT. This translates into CASSLWAGGNTGELFF.

The chain recombines TRBV9 with TRBJ2-1, with 10 bases matching TRBD1. Germline V gives CDR1 SGDLS, CDR2 YYNGEE. The CDR3 runs to 15 residues. V shed 3 bases, J shed 4 bases, and the junction held 4 bases outside the gene matches. The CDR3 region is CASSAGTGVYNEQFF. The CDR3 coding sequence is TGTGCCAGCAGCGCCGGGACAGGGGTATACAATGAGCAGTTCTTC.

The chain combines TRBV5-1 with TRBJ2-1, with a weak D call TRBD2 (6 bases). CDR3 length: 15 amino acids. Germline V CDR1 and CDR2: SGHRS, YFSETQ. The V and J ends lost 1 base and 7 bases respectively, with 15 bases between them. The DNA for the CDR3 is TGCGCCAGCAGCTTGAGCCAGGAGGGTAGGAATGAGCAGTTCTTC. The encoded protein is CASSLSQEGRNEQFF.